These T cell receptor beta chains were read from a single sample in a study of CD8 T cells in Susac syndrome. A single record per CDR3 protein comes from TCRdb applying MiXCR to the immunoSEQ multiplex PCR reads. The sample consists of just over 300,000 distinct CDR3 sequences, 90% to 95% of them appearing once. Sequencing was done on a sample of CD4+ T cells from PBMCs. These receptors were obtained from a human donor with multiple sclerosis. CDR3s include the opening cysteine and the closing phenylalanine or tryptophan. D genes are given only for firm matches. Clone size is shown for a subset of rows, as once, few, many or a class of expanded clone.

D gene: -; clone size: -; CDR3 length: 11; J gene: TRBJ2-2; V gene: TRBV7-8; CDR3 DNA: TGTGCCAGCAGCCGTAGCGTGGAGCTGTTTTTT; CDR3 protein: CASSRSVELFF
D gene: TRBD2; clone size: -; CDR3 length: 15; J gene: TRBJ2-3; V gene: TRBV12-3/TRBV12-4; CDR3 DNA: TGTGCCAGCAGTTTGGGCGCGGGGGGCACAGATACGCAGTATTTT; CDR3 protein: CASSLGAGGTDTQYF
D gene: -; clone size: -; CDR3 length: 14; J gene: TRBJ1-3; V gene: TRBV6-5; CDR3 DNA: TGTGCCAGCAGCCCTTCTGCAAATGGAAACACCATATATTTT; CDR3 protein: CASSPSANGNTIYF
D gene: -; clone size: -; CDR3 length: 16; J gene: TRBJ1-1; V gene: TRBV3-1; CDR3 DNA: TGTGCCAGCAGCCGTACTAGGCAGGGAAGTGACACTGAAGCTTTCTTT; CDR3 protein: CASSRTRQGSDTEAFF
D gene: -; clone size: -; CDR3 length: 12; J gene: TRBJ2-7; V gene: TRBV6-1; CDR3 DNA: TGTGCCGTCATGCGGGCCTCCTACGAGCAGTACTTC; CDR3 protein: CAVMRASYEQYF
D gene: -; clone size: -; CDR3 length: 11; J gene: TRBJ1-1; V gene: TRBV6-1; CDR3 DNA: TGTGCCACCAGAATGAACACTGAAGCTTTCTTT; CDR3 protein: CATRMNTEAFF
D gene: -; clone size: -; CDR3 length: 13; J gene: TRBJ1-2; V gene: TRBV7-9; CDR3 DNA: TGTGCCAGCAGCTTAGGTTACTTTTATGGCTACACCTTC; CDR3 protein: CASSLGYFYGYTF
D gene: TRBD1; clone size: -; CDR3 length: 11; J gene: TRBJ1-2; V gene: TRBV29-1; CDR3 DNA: TGCAGCGTCGGGACAGGGGATGGCTACACCTTC; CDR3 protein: CSVGTGDGYTF
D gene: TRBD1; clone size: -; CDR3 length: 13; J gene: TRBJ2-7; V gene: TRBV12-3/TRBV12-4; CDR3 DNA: TGTGCCAGCAGTTTGAGGACAGGGCAAGAGCAGTACTTC; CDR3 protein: CASSLRTGQEQYF
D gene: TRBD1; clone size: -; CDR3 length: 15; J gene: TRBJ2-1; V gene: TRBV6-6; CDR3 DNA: TGTGCCAGCAGTTACCCCAGGGCAGGGGGTAGCGAACAGTTCTTC; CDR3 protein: CASSYPRAGGSEQFF
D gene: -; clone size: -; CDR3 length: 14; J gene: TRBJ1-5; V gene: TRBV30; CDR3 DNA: TGTGCCTGGAGTGGGAGGCTCGGGGATCAGCCCCAGCATTTT; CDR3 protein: CAWSGRLGDQPQHF
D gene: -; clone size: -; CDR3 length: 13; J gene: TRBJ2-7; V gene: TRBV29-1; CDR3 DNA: TGCAGCGTTGACGGGGCAGACCCCTACGAGCAGTACTTC; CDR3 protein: CSVDGADPYEQYF
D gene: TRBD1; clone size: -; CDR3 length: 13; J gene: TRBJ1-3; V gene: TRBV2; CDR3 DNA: TGTGCCAGCAGTGCGGACAGGGCAGACACCATATATTTT; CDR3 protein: CASSADRADTIYF
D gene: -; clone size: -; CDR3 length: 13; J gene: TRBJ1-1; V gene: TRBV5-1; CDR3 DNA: TGCGCCAGCAGTCCGTACGTGAACACTGAAGCTTTCTTT; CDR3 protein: CASSPYVNTEAFF
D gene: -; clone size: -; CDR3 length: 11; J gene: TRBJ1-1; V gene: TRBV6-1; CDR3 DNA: TGTGCCAGCAAGGGGAACACTGAAGCTTTCTTT; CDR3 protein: CASKGNTEAFF
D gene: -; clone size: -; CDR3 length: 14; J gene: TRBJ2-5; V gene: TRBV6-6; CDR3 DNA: TGTGCCAGCAGTTTTTCCCGTTCAGGGGAGACCCAGTACTTC; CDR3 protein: CASSFSRSGETQYF
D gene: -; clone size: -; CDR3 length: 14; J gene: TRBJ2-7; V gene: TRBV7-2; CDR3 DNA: TGTGCCAGCAGGAGACTCTTTAGCTCCTACGAGCAGTACTTC; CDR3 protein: CASRRLFSSYEQYF
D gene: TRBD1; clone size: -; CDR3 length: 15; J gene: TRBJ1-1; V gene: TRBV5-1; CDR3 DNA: TGCGCCAGCAGCTCCCCTAGCAGGGGGGTTTTTGAAGCTTTCTTT; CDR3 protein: CASSSPSRGVFEAFF
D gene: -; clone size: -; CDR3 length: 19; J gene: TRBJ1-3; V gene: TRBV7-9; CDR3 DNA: TGTGCCAGCAGCTTAGCGCTGGGGTGGAACGCCGACTCTGGAAACACCATATATTTT; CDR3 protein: CASSLALGWNADSGNTIYF
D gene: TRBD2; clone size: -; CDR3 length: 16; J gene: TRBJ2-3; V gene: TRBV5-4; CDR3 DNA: TGTGCCAGCAGCTTGGCCGGCGGCGGGAGGATAGATACGCAGTATTTT; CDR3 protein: CASSLAGGGRIDTQYF
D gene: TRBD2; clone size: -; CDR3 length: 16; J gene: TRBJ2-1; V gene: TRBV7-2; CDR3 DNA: TGTGCCAGCAGCTTTAGGGGCGGGAGGGGGTCCAATGAGCAGTTCTTC; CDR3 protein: CASSFRGGRGSNEQFF
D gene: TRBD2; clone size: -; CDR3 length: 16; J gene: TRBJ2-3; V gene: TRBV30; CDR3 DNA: TGTGCCTGGAGTGTAGAGAATCTAGCGGGGAGAGATACGCAGTATTTT; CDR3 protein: CAWSVENLAGRDTQYF
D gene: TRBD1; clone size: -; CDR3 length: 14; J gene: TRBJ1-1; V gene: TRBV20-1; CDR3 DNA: TGCAGTCCCCCCCACCGACAGGGCGGCACTGAAGCTTTCTTT; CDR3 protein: CSPPHRQGGTEAFF
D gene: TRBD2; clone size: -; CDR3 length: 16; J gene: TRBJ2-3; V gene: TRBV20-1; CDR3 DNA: TGCAGTGCTAGAAAAGCGGGGGCGGTTGTCACAGATACGCAGTATTTT; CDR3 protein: CSARKAGAVVTDTQYF
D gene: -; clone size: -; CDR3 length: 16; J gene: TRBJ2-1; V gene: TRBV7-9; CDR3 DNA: TGTGCCAGCAGCTTAGATCCGGACCGCGCCTACAATGAGCAGTTCTTC; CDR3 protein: CASSLDPDRAYNEQFF
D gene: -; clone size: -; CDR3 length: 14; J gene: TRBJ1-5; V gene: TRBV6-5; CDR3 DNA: TGTGCCAGCAGCCAGCAGGGCCGAGGTCAGCCCCAGCATTTT; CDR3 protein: CASSQQGRGQPQHF
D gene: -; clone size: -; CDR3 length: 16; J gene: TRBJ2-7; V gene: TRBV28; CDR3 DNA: TGTGCCAGCAGTTCCCGCGACAGGTCAATTTCCGACGAGCAGTACTTC; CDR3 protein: CASSSRDRSISDEQYF
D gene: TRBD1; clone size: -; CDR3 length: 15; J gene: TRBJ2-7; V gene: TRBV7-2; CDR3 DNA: TGTGCCAGCAGCTTAAACGACAGGGGGCCGTACGAGCAGTACTTC; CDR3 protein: CASSLNDRGPYEQYF
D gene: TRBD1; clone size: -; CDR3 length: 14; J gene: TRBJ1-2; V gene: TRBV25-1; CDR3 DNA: TGTGCCAGCAGGACAGTGACAGGGGATGGTGGCTACACCTTC; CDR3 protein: CASRTVTGDGGYTF
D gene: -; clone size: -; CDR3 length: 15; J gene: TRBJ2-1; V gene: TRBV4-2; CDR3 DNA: TGTGCCAGCAGCCAGAGGGGGGCAGGAGGGAATGAGCAGTTCTTC; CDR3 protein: CASSQRGAGGNEQFF
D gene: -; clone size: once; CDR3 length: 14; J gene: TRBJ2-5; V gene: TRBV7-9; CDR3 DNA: TGTGCCAGCAGCTTAGCGGGACGGCAAGAGACCCAGTACTTC; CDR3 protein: CASSLAGRQETQYF
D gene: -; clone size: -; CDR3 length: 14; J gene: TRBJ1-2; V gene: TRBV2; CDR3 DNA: TGTGCCAGCAGTGAAGCCACAGGGCCTTATGGCTACACCTTC; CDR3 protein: CASSEATGPYGYTF
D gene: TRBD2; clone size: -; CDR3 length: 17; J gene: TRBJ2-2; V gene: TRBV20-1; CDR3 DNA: TGCAGTGCTAGAGGGAGCGGCGGGAGCTGGAACACCGGGGAGCTGTTTTTT; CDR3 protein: CSARGSGGSWNTGELFF
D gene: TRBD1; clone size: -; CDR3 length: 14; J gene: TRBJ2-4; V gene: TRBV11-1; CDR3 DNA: TGTGCCAGCAGCTCGCGACAGGGCGAAAACATTCAGTACTTC; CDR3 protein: CASSSRQGENIQYF
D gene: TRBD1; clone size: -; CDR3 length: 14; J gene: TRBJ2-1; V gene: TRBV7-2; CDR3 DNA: TGTGCCAGCAGCTACTTCGACAGGGACAATGAGCAGTTCTTC; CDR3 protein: CASSYFDRDNEQFF
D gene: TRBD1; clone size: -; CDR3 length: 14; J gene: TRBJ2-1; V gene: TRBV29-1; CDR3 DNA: TGCAGCGTTAACCCCGGGACAGGGTGGAATGAGCAGTTCTTC; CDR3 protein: CSVNPGTGWNEQFF
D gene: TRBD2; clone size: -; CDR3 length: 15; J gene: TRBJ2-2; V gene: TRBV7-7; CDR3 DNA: TGTGCTAGCAGCCCCGTAGCGGGAAGTTCAGGGGAGCTGTTTTTT; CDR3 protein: CASSPVAGSSGELFF
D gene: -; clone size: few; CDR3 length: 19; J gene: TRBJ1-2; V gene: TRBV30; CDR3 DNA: TGTGCCTGGAGCCCGGGGTTGTCTACAGGGACTAGAGGAAACTATGGCTACACCTTC; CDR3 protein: CAWSPGLSTGTRGNYGYTF
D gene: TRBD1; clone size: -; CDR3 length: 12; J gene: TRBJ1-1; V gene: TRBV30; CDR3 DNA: TGTGCCTGGAGTCCCTGGACAGGGGCAGCTTTCTTT; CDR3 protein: CAWSPWTGAAFF
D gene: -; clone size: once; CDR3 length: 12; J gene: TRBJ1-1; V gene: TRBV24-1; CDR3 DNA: TGTGCCACCGCTGGTGGGAACACTGAAGCTTTCTTT; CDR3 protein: CATAGGNTEAFF
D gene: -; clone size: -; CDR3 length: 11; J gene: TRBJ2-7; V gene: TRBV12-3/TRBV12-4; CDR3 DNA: TGTGCCAGCAGTGGAATGGGGGGGCAGTACTTC; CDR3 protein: CASSGMGGQYF
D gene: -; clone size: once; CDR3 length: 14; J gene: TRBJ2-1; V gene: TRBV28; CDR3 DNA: TGTGCCAGCAGACGTACGGGCCCGGCTAATGAGCAGTTCTTC; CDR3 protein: CASRRTGPANEQFF
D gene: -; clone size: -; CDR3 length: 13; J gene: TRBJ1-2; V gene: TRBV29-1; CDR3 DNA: TGCAGCGTTCTATCTTCGTGGGTGGGGGGCTACACCTTC; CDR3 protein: CSVLSSWVGGYTF
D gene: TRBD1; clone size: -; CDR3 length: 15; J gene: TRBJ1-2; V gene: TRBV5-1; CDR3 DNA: TGCGCCAGCAGCTCAGGACAGGGGGCGTCCTATGGCTACACCTTC; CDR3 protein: CASSSGQGASYGYTF
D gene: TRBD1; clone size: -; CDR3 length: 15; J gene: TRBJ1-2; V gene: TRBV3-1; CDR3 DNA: TGTGCCAGCAGCCAATTCACAGGGGCAGGCTATGGCTACACCTTC; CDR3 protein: CASSQFTGAGYGYTF
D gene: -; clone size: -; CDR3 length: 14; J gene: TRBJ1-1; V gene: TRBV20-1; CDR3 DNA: TGCAGTGCTAGGGCGCCCCAGGGAACCACTGAAGCTTTCTTT; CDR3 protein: CSARAPQGTTEAFF
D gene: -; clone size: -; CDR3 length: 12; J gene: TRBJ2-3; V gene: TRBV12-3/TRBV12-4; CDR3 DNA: TGTGCCAGCACGGAGGGGAAGGATACGCAGTATTTT; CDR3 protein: CASTEGKDTQYF
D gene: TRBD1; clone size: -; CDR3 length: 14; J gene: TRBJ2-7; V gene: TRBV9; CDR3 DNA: TGTGCCAGCAGGGGACAGGGCCCCACATACGAGCAGTACTTC; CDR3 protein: CASRGQGPTYEQYF
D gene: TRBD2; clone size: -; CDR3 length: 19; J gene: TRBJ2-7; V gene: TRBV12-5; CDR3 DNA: TGTGCTAGTGGTTTGGCTGCTCCTATAGGACTAGCGGGAGGCTACGAGCAGTACTTC; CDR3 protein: CASGLAAPIGLAGGYEQYF
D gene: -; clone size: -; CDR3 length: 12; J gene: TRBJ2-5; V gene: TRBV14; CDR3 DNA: TGTGCCAGCAGCCAAGATGTACAGCCGTTGGACTTC; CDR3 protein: CASSQDVQPLDF
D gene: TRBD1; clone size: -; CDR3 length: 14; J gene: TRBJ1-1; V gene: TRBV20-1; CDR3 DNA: TGCAGTGCTGACCCCGGGACAGGGAACACTGAAGCTTTCTTT; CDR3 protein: CSADPGTGNTEAFF
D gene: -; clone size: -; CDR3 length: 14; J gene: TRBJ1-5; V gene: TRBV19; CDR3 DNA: TGTGCCAGTAGTAGACAGAATAGCAATCAGCCCCAGCATTTT; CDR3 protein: CASSRQNSNQPQHF
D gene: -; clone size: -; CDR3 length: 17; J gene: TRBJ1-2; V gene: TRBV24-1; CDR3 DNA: TGTGCCACCAGTGATTTGCGAAACACAAACAAGCAAGGGGGCTACACCTTC; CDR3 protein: CATSDLRNTNKQGGYTF
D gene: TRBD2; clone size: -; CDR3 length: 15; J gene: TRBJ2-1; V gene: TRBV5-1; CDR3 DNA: TGCGCCAGCAGCCGGGGACTAGCGGGAAGCAATGAGCAGTTCTTC; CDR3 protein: CASSRGLAGSNEQFF
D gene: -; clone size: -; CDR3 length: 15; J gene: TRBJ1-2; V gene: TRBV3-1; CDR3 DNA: TGTGCCAGCAGCCAAGGTGTCAGGGGAGGCCGAGGCTACACCTTC; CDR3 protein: CASSQGVRGGRGYTF
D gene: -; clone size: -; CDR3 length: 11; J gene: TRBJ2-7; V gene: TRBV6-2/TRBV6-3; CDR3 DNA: TGTGCCAGCAGTTGGGCTTACGAGCAGTACTTC; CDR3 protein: CASSWAYEQYF
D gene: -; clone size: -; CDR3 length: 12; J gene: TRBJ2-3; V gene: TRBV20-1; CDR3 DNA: TGCAGTGCTAAGGGTGGTGCAGATACGCAGTATTTT; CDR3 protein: CSAKGGADTQYF
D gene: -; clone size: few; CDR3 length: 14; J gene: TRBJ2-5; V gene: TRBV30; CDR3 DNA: TGTGCCTGGAGTGTACCCCCCCCCTGGGAGACCCAGTACTTC; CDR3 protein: CAWSVPPPWETQYF
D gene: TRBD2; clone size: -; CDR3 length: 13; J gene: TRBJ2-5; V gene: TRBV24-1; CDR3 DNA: TGTGCCACCAGGCGGGGGAACCAAGAGACCCAGTACTTC; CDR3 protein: CATRRGNQETQYF
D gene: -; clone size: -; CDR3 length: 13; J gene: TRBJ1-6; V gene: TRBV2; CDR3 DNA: TGTGCCACCACAGACAGGATCAATTCACCCCTCCACTTT; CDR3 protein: CATTDRINSPLHF